The entry below describes one TCR beta chain. Generated by immunoSEQ multiplex PCR, the TCRdb table keeps only in-frame clones and is missing some. The data hold about 150,000 clones, with approximately 80% observed a single time. The entry originates in a study of blood T cell repertoires in COVID-19. This CDR3 has 17 residues. V gene TRBV21-1 combines with J gene TRBJ2-1; the table's D gene call, TRBD2, was not cross checked with the DNA. TRBV21-1 is noted as a pseudogene. Sequencing was carried out using peripheral blood. The source is a woman in her fifties or sixties with acute or convalescent COVID-19. The CDR3 DNA follows: TGTGCCAGCAGCAAAGTCAGCCAACACCCGCCGGGCAATGAGCAGTTCTTC. This codes for CASSKVSQHPPGNEQFF.